A selection of T cell receptor beta chains follows, all from one sample in a study of tumor and adjacent non-tumor tissue in lung cancer. MiXCR, applied by TCRdb to the multiplex PCR reads, yields one record per CDR3 protein. This sample has 120,000 or so distinct CDR3 sequences, with 66% found just once. What was sequenced was lung tumor tissue. The receptors derive from a man aged 25 to 45 with non-small cell lung cancer. The CDR3 runs from the conserved cysteine through the conserved F or W. D genes are given only for firm matches. Rows give clone size only sometimes, using once, few, many, or a class for an expanded clone.

j_call	d_call	clone_size	v_call	cdr3_aa	cdr3_nt
TRBJ2-5	NA	many	TRBV6-5	CASSYSSGVKETQYF	TGTGCCAGCAGTTACTCTTCAGGGGTGAAAGAGACCCAGTACTTC
TRBJ2-4	NA	NA	TRBV30	CVWSVRQGLAKNIQYF	TGTGTCTGGAGTGTCCGACAGGGACTAGCCAAAAACATTCAGTACTTC
TRBJ2-3	TRBD2	NA	TRBV11-2	CASSLLAGVQSTQYF	TGTGCCAGCAGCTTACTAGCGGGGGTGCAGAGTACGCAGTATTTT
TRBJ2-5	TRBD1	NA	TRBV29-1	CNVGHTGGETQYF	TGCAACGTTGGCCATACAGGGGGGGAGACCCAGTACTTC
TRBJ2-7	NA	few	TRBV11-2	CASSQDVAYEQYF	TGTGCCAGCAGCCAAGACGTGGCCTACGAGCAGTACTTT
TRBJ1-1	NA	NA	TRBV4-2	CASSQEGHRGDIEAFF	TGTGCTAGCAGCCAAGAGGGCCACCGAGGGGACATTGAAGCTTTCTTT
TRBJ1-1	NA	few	TRBV14	CASSAGFETLF	TGTGCCAGCAGCGCAGGTTTTGAAACTCTCTTT
TRBJ2-7	TRBD1	NA	TRBV12-3/TRBV12-4	CASSLSTGGYEHYF	TGTGCCAGCAGTTTATCCACAGGGGGCTACGAGCACTACTTC
TRBJ2-5	TRBD2	few	TRBV5-5	CASSSLPTSAQETQYF	TGTGCCAGCAGCTCTCTACCTACTAGCGCACAAGAGACCCAGTACTTC
TRBJ2-3	NA	NA	TRBV30	CAWSVGGDTQYF	TGTGCCTGGAGTGTAGGTGGAGATACGCAGTATTTT
TRBJ1-2	NA	NA	TRBV11-2	CACSSDPGGVYGYTF	TGTGCCTGCAGTTCCGACCCGGGAGGGGTGTATGGCTACACCTTC
TRBJ1-1	NA	NA	TRBV4-1	CASSQELVMNTEAFF	TGCGCCAGCAGCCAAGAACTGGTAATGAACACTGAAGCTTTCTTT
TRBJ2-5	NA	many	TRBV20-1	CSASVTQETQYF	TGCAGTGCTAGCGTCACCCAAGAGACCCAGTACTTC
TRBJ1-1	NA	few	TRBV12-3/TRBV12-4	CASSLAEANTEAFF	TGTGCCAGCAGTTTAGCGGAGGCTAACACTGAAGCTTTCTTT
TRBJ2-1	TRBD1	NA	TRBV12-3/TRBV12-4	CASSPPSRDRGMDEQFF	TGTGCTAGCAGTCCCCCGTCTCGGGACAGGGGGATGGATGAGCAGTTCTTC
TRBJ2-5	NA	NA	TRBV20-1	CSARVESNHPGQETQYF	TGCAGTGCTAGAGTCGAGTCCAACCACCCGGGCCAAGAGACCCAGTACTTC
TRBJ1-6	NA	NA	TRBV5-1	CASSLDNSPLHF	TGCGCCAGCAGCTTGGACAATTCACCCCTCCACTTT
TRBJ2-1	NA	NA	TRBV20-1	CSARTGLSYNDQFF	TGTAGTGCTAGGACGGGGTTGTCCTACAATGACCAGTTCTTC
TRBJ1-4	TRBD1	NA	TRBV11-2	CASSRGQVPATNEKLFF	TGTGCCAGCAGCCGAGGACAGGTCCCTGCAACTAATGAAAAACTGTTTTTT
TRBJ2-7	TRBD2	many	TRBV12-3/TRBV12-4	CASRRASGSYEQYF	TGTGCCAGCCGCCGGGCTAGCGGGAGTTACGAGCAGTACTTC
TRBJ2-7	NA	many	TRBV6-5	CASSPGPGRYEQYF	TGTGCCAGCAGCCCTGGCCCGGGAAGGTACGAGCAGTACTTC
TRBJ2-5	NA	NA	TRBV4-1	CASSPPGIQETQYF	TGCGCCAGTAGCCCCCCCGGGATCCAAGAGACCCAGTACTTC
TRBJ2-1	TRBD1	once	TRBV5-4	CVSSKGQGTAYNEQFF	TGTGTCAGCAGCAAGGGACAGGGGACCGCCTACAATGAGCAGTTCTTC
TRBJ2-7	NA	NA	TRBV24-1	CATSDPDKPYEQYF	TGTGCCACCAGTGACCCCGACAAACCCTACGAGCAGTACTTC
TRBJ1-2	NA	many	TRBV6-1	CASSEGLPSRGYTF	TGTGCCAGCAGTGAAGGGCTTCCTTCGAGGGGCTACACCTTC
TRBJ1-6	NA	NA	TRBV6-1	CASFSRGRNSPLHF	TGTGCCAGTTTCTCACGGGGGCGGAATTCACCCCTCCACTTT
TRBJ2-1	NA	NA	TRBV24-1	CATGDLLGPSYNEQLF	TGTGCCACCGGTGATTTGCTGGGGCCTTCCTACAATGAGCAGCTCTTC
TRBJ2-7	NA	few	TRBV11-2	CASSLERARPLNERYF	TGTGCCAGCAGCTTAGAACGGGCACGTCCTCTCAACGAGCGGTACTTC
TRBJ2-7	NA	NA	TRBV11-2	CASNLDVGPSSYEQYF	TGTGCTAGCAACTTAGATGTCGGGCCTTCCTCCTACGAGCAGTACTTC
TRBJ2-5	NA	few	TRBV12-3/TRBV12-4	CVSSNTGQETQYF	TGTGTCAGCAGTAACACAGGGCAAGAGACCCAGTACTTC
TRBJ2-3	NA	NA	TRBV13	CVSSLWQGPDMQYF	TGTGTCAGCAGCTTATGGCAGGGTCCAGATATGCAGTATTTT
TRBJ2-7	NA	NA	TRBV11-1	CANSLRYSYEQDF	TGTGCCAACAGCTTGCGGTACTCCTACGAGCAGGACTTC
TRBJ1-3	TRBD1	many	TRBV12-3/TRBV12-4	CASSSGQGKAGNTIYF	TGTGCCAGCAGTTCAGGACAGGGGAAGGCTGGAAACACCATATATTTT
TRBJ2-2	TRBD1	NA	TRBV24-1	CATSDDRDTGVLFF	TGTGCCACCAGCGATGACAGGGACACCGGGGTGCTGTTTTTT
TRBJ2-3	NA	NA	TRBV11-3	CASSLTGVAADTQYF	TGTGCCAGCAGCTTAACTGGCGTGGCCGCAGATACGCAGTACTTT
TRBJ1-1	NA	many	TRBV6-5	CASSYARGRANTEAFF	TGTGCCAGCAGTTACGCCCGGGGGCGGGCGAACACTGAAGCTTTCTTT
TRBJ2-3	TRBD1	NA	TRBV11-2	CASGRDRTAATQYF	TGTGCCAGCGGAAGGGACAGAACAGCAGCTACGCAGTATTTT
TRBJ2-1	TRBD2	NA	TRBV11-3	CASSQVGGNGQFF	TGTGCTAGTAGTCAGGTGGGGGGGAATGGGCAGTTCTTC
TRBJ1-2	NA	many	TRBV20-1	CSADNYGYTF	TGCAGTGCTGATAACTATGGCTACACCTTC
TRBJ2-4	NA	NA	TRBV11-1	CANTHSGRVTKSIRYF	TGTGCCAACACCCACTCAGGCAGGGTGACCAAAAGCATTCGGTACTTC
TRBJ1-3	NA	many	TRBV10-3	CAITPRSDSGNTIYF	TGTGCCATCACTCCAAGGTCCGACTCTGGAAACACCATATATTTT
TRBJ1-5	NA	few	TRBV5-5	CASSLDLSNQPQHF	TGTGCCAGCAGCTTGGATCTTAGCAATCAGCCCCAGCATTTT
TRBJ1-5	TRBD1	NA	TRBV2	CASNGGQGANQPQHF	TGTGCCAGCAATGGGGGACAGGGGGCAAATCAGCCCCAGCATTTT
TRBJ2-1	TRBD1	NA	TRBV29-1	CSATGTVGNEQFF	TGCAGCGCCACCGGGACAGTCGGGAATGAGCAGTTCTTC
TRBJ2-3	NA	NA	TRBV20-1	CSARRRGAGNVHTQYF	TGCAGTGCTCGTCGAAGGGGGGCGGGGAATGTACATACGCAGTATTTT
TRBJ1-2	NA	NA	TRBV6-1	CASSDGMDYDYTF	TGTGCCAGCAGTGATGGGATGGACTATGACTACACCTTC
TRBJ2-1	NA	NA	TRBV20-1	CSVKGGAKNKQFF	TGCAGTGTGAAGGGCGGGGCCAAGAATAAGCAGTTCTTT
TRBJ1-1	NA	few	TRBV5-5	CASSSGGVAGAFF	TGTGCCAGCAGCTCGGGGGGGGTAGCTGGAGCTTTCTTT
TRBJ2-7	NA	medium-sized	TRBV4-3	CASSPSTGEGYEQYF	TGCGCCAGCAGCCCTAGTACCGGGGAAGGATACGAGCAGTACTTC
TRBJ2-1	NA	NA	TRBV11-2	CASKLGWGALNEQFF	TGTGCCAGCAAACTAGGATGGGGGGCTCTCAATGAGCAGTTCTTC
TRBJ2-1	TRBD2	many	TRBV5-3	CARSLVVTSCTYNEQFF	TGTGCCAGAAGCTTGGTAGTGACTAGCTGTACCTACAATGAGCAGTTCTTC
TRBJ1-3	NA	few	TRBV12-3/TRBV12-4	CASSPPTDVGSGNTIYF	TGTGCCAGCAGCCCACCGACCGACGTCGGCTCTGGAAACACCATATATTTT
TRBJ2-1	NA	NA	TRBV11-2	CTSSLGQTTGASEQLF	TGTACCAGCAGCTTAGGGCAGACAACTGGGGCCAGTGAGCAGCTCTTC
TRBJ1-3	NA	NA	TRBV7-8	CASSFPGMGRIQTLGTIYF	TGTGCCAGCAGCTTCCCCGGGATGGGCCGAATCCAAACCCTCGGCACCATATATTTT
TRBJ2-1	NA	NA	TRBV29-1	CSVESGMTIDEQFF	TGCAGCGTTGAATCCGGGATGACAATCGATGAGCAGTTCTTC
TRBJ1-2	NA	NA	TRBV29-1	CSVDGGGLGYTF	TGTAGCGTTGATGGGGGGGGGCTTGGCTACACCTTC
TRBJ1-6	TRBD1	NA	TRBV14	CTSSVFGQGARSPLHF	TGTACCAGCAGCGTCTTCGGACAGGGGGCTCGGTCACCCCTCCACTTT